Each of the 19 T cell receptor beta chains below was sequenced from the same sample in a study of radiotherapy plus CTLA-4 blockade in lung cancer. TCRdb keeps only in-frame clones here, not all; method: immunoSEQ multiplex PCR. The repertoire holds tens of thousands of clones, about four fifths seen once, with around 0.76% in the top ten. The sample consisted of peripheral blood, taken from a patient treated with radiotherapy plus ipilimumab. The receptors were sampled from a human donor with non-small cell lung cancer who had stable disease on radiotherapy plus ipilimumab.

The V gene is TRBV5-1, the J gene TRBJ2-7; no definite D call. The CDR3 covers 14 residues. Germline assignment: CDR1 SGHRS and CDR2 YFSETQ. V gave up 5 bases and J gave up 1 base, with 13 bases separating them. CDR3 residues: CASRKEPSSYEQYF. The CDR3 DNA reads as TGCGCCAGCAGAAAGGAGCCCTCGTCCTACGAGCAGTACTTC. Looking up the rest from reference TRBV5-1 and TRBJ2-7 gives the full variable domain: KAGVTQTPRYLIKTRGQQVTLSCSPISGHRSVSWYQQTPGQGLQFLFEYFSETQRNKGNFPGRFSGRQFSNSRSEMNVSTLELGDSALYLCASRKEPSSYEQYFGPGTRLTVT.

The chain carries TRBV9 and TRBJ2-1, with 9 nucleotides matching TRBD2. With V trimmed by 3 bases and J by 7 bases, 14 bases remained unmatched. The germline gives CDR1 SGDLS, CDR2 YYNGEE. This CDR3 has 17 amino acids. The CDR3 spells CASSGGVGSGSRNEQFF. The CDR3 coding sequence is TGTGCCAGCAGCGGGGGGGTGGGTAGCGGGAGTAGGAATGAGCAGTTCTTC.

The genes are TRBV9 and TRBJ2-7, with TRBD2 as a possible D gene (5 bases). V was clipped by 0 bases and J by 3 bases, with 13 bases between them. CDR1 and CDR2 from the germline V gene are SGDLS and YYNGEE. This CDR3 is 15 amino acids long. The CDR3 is CASSVAPSKGYEQYF. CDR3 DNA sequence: TGTGCCAGCAGCGTAGCTCCTAGCAAGGGCTACGAGCAGTACTTC. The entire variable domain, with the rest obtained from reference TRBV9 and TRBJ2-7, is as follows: DSGVTQTPKHLITATGQRVTLRCSPRSGDLSVYWYQQSLDQGLQFLIQYYNGEERAKGNILERFSAQQFPDLHSELNLSSLELGDSALYFCASSVAPSKGYEQYFGPGTRLTVT.

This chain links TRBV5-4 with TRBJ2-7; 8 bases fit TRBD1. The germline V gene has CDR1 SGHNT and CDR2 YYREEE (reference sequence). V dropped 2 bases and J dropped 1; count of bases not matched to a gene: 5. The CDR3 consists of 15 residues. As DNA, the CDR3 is TGTGCCAGCAGCTTACCCGGGACAGGTTCCTACGAGCAGTACTTC. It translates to CASSLPGTGSYEQYF.

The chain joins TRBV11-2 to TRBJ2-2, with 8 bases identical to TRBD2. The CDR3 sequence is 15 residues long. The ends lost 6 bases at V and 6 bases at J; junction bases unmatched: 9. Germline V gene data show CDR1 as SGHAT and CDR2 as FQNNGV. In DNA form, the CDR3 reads TGTGCCAGCAGATCTCCTAGCGGGCGAGCCGGGGAGCTGTTTTTT. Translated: CASRSPSGRAGELFF.

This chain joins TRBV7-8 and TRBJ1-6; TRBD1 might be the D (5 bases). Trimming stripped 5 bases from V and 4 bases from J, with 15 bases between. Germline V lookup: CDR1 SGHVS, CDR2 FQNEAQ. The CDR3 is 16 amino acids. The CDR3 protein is CASSLSDSQYNSPLHF. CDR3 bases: TGTGCCAGCAGCCTATCAGACAGCCAGTATAATTCACCCCTCCACTTT.

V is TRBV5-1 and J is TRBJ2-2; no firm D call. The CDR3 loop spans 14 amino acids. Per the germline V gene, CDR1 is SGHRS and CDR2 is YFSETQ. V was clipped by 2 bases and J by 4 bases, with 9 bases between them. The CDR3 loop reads CASSFQVSTGELFF. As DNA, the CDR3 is TGCGCCAGCAGCTTTCAGGTCAGCACCGGGGAGCTGTTTTTT.

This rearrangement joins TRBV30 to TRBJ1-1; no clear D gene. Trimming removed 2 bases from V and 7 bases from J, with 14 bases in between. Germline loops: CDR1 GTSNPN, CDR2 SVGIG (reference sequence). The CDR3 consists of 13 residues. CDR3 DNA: TGTGCCTGGAGTCCTCCCCCTACGAGTGAAGCTTTCTTT. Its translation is CAWSPPPTSEAFF.

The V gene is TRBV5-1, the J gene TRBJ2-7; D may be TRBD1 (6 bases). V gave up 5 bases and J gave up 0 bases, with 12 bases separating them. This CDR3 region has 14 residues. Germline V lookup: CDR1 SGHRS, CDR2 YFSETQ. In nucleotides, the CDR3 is TGCGCCAGCAGAGGGGGTCTTCGCTCCTACGAGCAGTACTTC. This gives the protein CASRGGLRSYEQYF. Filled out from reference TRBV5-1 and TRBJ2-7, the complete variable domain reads KAGVTQTPRYLIKTRGQQVTLSCSPISGHRSVSWYQQTPGQGLQFLFEYFSETQRNKGNFPGRFSGRQFSNSRSEMNVSTLELGDSALYLCASRGGLRSYEQYFGPGTRLTVT.

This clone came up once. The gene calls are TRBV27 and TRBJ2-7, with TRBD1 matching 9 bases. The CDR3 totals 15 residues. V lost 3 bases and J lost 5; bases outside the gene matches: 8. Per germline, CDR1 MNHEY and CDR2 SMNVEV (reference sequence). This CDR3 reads CASSFRDRVGDEQYF. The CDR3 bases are TGTGCCAGCAGTTTTAGGGACAGGGTAGGAGACGAGCAGTACTTC.

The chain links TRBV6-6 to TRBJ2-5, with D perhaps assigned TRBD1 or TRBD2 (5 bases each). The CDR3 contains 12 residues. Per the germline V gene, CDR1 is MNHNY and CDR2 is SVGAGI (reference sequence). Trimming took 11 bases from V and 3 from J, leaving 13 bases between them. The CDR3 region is CAPYRDEETQYF. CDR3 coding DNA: TGTGCCCCATACCGGGACGAAGAGACCCAGTACTTC.

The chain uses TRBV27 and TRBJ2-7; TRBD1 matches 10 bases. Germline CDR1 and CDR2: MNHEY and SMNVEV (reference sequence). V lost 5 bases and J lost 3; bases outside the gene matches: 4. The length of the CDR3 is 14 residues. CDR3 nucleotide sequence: TGTGCCAGCAGTCTCCGGGACAGGGGCTACGAGCAGTACTTC. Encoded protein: CASSLRDRGYEQYF.

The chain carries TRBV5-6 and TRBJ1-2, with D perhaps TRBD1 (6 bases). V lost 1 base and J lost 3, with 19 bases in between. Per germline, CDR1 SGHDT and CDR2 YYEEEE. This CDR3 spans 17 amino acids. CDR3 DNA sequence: TGTGCCAGCAGCTTGTTACAGGGAGGACATCGTGACTATGGCTACACCTTC. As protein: CASSLLQGGHRDYGYTF.

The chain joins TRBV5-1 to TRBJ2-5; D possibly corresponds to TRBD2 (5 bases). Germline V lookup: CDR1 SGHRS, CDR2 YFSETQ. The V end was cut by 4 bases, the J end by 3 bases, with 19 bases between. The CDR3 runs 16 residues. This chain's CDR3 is CASSPGTRAGEETQYF. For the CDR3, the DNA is TGCGCCAGCAGCCCCGGAACTAGAGCCGGAGAAGAGACCCAGTACTTC.

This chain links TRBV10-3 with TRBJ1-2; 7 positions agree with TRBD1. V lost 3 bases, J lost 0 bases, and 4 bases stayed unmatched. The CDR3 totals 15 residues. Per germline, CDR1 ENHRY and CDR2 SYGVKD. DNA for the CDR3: TGTGCCATCAGTGACCAGGGGGGAGCTAACTATGGCTACACCTTC. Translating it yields CAISDQGGANYGYTF.

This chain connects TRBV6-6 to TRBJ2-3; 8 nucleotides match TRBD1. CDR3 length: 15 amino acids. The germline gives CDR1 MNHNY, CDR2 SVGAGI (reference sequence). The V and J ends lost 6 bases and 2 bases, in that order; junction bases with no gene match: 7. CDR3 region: CASRPGDRTTDTQYF. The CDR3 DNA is TGTGCCAGCAGGCCGGGGGACAGGACCACAGATACGCAGTATTTT.

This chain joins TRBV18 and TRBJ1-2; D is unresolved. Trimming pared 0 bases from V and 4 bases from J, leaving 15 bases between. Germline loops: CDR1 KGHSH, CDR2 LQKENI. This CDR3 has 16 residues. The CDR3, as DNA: TGTGCCAGCTCACCACCGCGGGCAGTTTCCTTCTATGGCTACACCTTC. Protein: CASSPPRAVSFYGYTF.

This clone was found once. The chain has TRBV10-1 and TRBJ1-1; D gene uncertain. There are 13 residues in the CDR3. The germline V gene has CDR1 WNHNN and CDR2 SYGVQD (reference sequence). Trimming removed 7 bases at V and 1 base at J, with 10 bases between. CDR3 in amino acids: CASNMNSNTEAFF. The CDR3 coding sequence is TGCGCCAGCAACATGAACTCGAACACTGAAGCTTTCTTT.

The CDR3 loop reads CASSPLGKSNQPQHF. CDR3 nucleotide sequence: TGTGCCAGTAGTCCCCTTGGGAAGAGCAATCAGCCCCAGCATTTT. The J gene is TRBJ1-5, the V gene TRBV19; D gene unclear. Germline-derived CDR1 and CDR2 are LNHDA and SQIVND (reference sequence). With 5 bases removed from V and 1 base from J, the gap between germline ends came to 12 bases. The CDR3 is made up of 15 amino acids.